The 7 T cell receptor beta chains reported below all come from one sample, sequenced in a study of blood T cell repertoires in COVID-19. Sequenced by immunoSEQ multiplex PCR; TCRdb stores in-frame clones only, minus some. This table holds about 120,000 clones, roughly four fifths found once. The source material was peripheral blood. Receptors originate from a woman between 45 and 60 years old with acute or convalescent COVID-19.

This clone has a single count. The chain recombines TRBV5-1 with TRBJ1-3, with 9 bases identical to TRBD1. The junction had 8 bases not matched to a gene; V was cut back by 6 bases and J by 4 bases. The germline CDR1 and CDR2 sequences are SGHRS and YFSETQ. The CDR3 extends over 15 amino acids. As DNA, the CDR3 is TGCGCCAGCAAGACCGGGACAGGGTCAGGAAACACCATATATTTT. Translating gives CASKTGTGSGNTIYF.

This sequence joins TRBV5-8 and TRBJ1-6; TRBD1 matches at 7 bases. V trimming: 1 base; J trimming: 7 bases; junction bases outside the gene matches: 5. Per germline, CDR1 SGHTS and CDR2 YDEGEE. CDR3 length: 15 amino acids. CDR3 coding DNA: TGTGCCAGCAGCTTGAGGCAGGGGGAGAATTCACCCCTCCACTTT. Protein: CASSLRQGENSPLHF.

V is TRBV2 and J is TRBJ1-1; D is unclear. Trimming shortened V by 6 bases and J by 10 bases, and 12 bases separated the two germline ends. The CDR3 runs 11 residues. Germline V lookup: CDR1 SNHLY, CDR2 FYNNEI. The CDR3 loop is CASSETFGAFF. The CDR3 DNA reads TGTGCCAGCAGCGAAACCTTCGGAGCTTTCTTT.

V and J are TRBV2 and TRBJ1-3, with no clear D. The V gene lost 5 bases and the J gene lost 4 bases, with 6 bases spanning the gap. Looked up from germline, CDR1 is SNHLY and CDR2 is FYNNEI. The CDR3 sequence is 12 residues long. CDR3 sequence reads: CASSTTGNTIYF. The CDR3 bases are TGTGCCAGCAGTACAACAGGAAACACCATATATTTT.

This clone was seen once. The chain couples TRBV29-1 to TRBJ2-1; D gene uncertain. Germline lookup yields CDR1 SQVTM and CDR2 ANQGSEA. The V end lost 6 bases, the J end lost 9 bases, and 21 bases lay between the germline ends. This CDR3 region has 14 residues. The CDR3, as DNA: TGCAGCGTCGACCCTCTAGTAGTCGGAACTGAGCAGTTCTTC. This sequence encodes CSVDPLVVGTEQFF.

The V gene is TRBV18, the J gene TRBJ2-5; D ambiguous. This CDR3 has 12 amino acids. Trimming cost V 3 bases and J 2 bases, with 4 bases left between them. Looked up from germline, CDR1 is KGHSH and CDR2 is LQKENI. Here the CDR3 reads CASSPIQETQYF. For the CDR3, the DNA is TGTGCCAGCTCACCTATACAAGAGACCCAGTACTTC.

The chain links TRBV15 to TRBJ1-2; D not resolved. Germline V CDR1 and CDR2: LNHNV, YYDKDF (reference sequence). The V end was cut by 0 bases, the J end by 1 base, with 24 bases between. The CDR3 has 20 residues. The CDR3 DNA reads TGTGCCACCAGCAGAGAGATGAGATTAAATCGAGAGGGATTTAACTATGGCTACACCTTC. Translated, it gives CATSREMRLNREGFNYGYTF.